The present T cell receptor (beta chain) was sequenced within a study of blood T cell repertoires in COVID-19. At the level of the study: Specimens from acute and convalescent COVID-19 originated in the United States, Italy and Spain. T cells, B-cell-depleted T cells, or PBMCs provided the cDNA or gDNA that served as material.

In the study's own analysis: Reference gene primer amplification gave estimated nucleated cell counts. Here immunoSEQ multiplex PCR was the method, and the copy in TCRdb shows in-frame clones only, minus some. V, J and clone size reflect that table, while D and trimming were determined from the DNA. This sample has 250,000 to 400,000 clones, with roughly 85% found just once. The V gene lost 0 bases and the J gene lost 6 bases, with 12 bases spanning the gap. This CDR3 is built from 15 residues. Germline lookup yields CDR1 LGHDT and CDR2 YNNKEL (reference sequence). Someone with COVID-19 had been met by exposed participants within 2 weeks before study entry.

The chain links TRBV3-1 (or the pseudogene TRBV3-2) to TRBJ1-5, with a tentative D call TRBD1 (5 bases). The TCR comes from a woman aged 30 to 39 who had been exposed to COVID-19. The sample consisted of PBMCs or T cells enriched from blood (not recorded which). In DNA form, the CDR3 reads TGTGCCAGCAGCCAAGATGGGGGGTCTAGTCAGCCCCAGCATTTT. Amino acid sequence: CASSQDGGSSQPQHF.